A single sample gave rise to the 2 T cell receptor beta chains below, sequenced in a study of beta chain features in type 1 diabetes. What was sequenced were expressed TCRB transcripts, since all of the isolated RNA had been reverse transcribed. The assay was immunoSEQ multiplex PCR, and TCRdb's table has in-frame clones only and misses some. The repertoire consists of fewer than 900,000 clones, with 15% to 20% occurring once and the leading ten covering around 0.02%. Sequenced input: naive CD4+ T cells from blood. The source of these receptors is a woman aged 18 to 35 in good health.

A few counts support this clone. This sequence joins TRBV6-1 and TRBJ1-4, with D possibly TRBD1 on 6 matching bases. V was clipped by 3 bases and J by 4 bases, with 15 bases between them. This CDR3 comprises 16 residues. From germline, CDR1 is MNHNS and CDR2 SASEGT. For the CDR3, the DNA is TGTGCCAGCAGTGACAGGGGCAGTCTTGATAATGAAAAACTGTTTTTT. It translates to CASSDRGSLDNEKLFF.

The sample holds a few counts of this clone. V usage is TRBV28 and J usage is TRBJ1-1; D ambiguous. The CDR3 runs to 13 residues. The V end was cut by 5 bases, the J end by 6 bases, with 13 bases between. CDR1 is MDHEN, CDR2 SYDVKM, per germline. The CDR3: CASSPNWSPEAFF. CDR3 bases: TGTGCCAGCAGTCCCAATTGGAGCCCTGAAGCTTTCTTT.